This T cell receptor (beta chain) was sequenced for a study of blood T cells in healthy people across ages. Researchers isolated at least 6 million PBMCs per sample. Germline V gene sequence: CDR1 SGHTA, CDR2 FQGNSA. The CDR3 covers 14 residues. Together with a sample-barcoded 5' primer, a J-beta primer mix was included in a second PCR lasting about 6 to 11 cycles. TCRdb called the 5' RACE reads again in MiXCR, with one record for every CDR3 protein. The sample holds hundreds of thousands of distinct CDR3 sequences, roughly 64% seen once. Sequencing was carried out using blood. The gene calls are TRBV7-2 and TRBJ2-4; perhaps TRBD2 as D (6 bases). The closer fit of TRBJ2-7 to the DNA end suggests the J call may be wrong. The sequence was collected from a man aged 30-40 years in good health. The CDR3 DNA is TGTGCCAGCAGCCTGAAAATGGCGGGGCGCGAGCAGTACTTC. As protein: CASSLKMAGREQYF.